The 26 T cell receptor beta chains below all came from one sample that was sequenced in a study of cytomegalovirus exposure and HLA in healthy donors. Both 60 Vbeta primers and 13 Jbeta primers went into the PCR. Only in-frame clones appear in the TCRdb table, and some are missing; sequencing was by immunoSEQ multiplex PCR. The data contain about 98,000 clones, 80% to 90% of them seen just once; the ten biggest clones take up about 1.5%. The sample comprised PBMCs. The receptor set was obtained from a man aged 35 to 55 in good health and CMV-seronegative.

In its sample, this clone was seen once. The DNA of the CDR3 is TGTGCCAGCAGTTACTTAAGGGCAGGGTATCTTGCTGGCTACACCTTC. Protein: CASSYLRAGYLAGYTF. This sequence joins TRBV6-6 and TRBJ1-2, with D possibly TRBD1 on 5 matching bases. Germline CDR1 reads MNHNY; CDR2 reads SVGAGI (reference sequence). This CDR3 contains 16 residues. Deletions cut 1 base from V and 7 bases from J, with 19 bases between.

J is TRBJ2-5 and V is TRBV6-1; 16 positions agree with TRBD2. The V gene's germline CDR1 is MNHNS and CDR2 SASEGT. CDR3 size: 16 residues. The J segment lost 6 bases and the V segment lost 3 bases, leaving 4 bases of the junction unmatched. This CDR3 is CASSEGLAGGQKTQYF. The CDR3 DNA is TGTGCCAGCAGTGAGGGACTAGCGGGGGGGCAGAAGACCCAGTACTTC.

The V and J genes are TRBV5-1 and TRBJ1-1; no firm D call. The ends were cut back, 0 bases at V and 1 base at J, with 7 bases in the middle. Germline CDR1 is SGHRS and CDR2 is YFSETQ. CDR3 length: 14 amino acids. CDR3 nucleotides: TGCGCCAGCAGCTTGGACTGGAGGAACACTGAAGCTTTCTTT. The encoded protein is CASSLDWRNTEAFF.

The chain joins TRBV7-2 to TRBJ2-5; D is ambiguous. The last part of the DNA fits TRBJ2-7 better; the J call may be wrong. CDR1 SGHTA and CDR2 FQGNSA come from the germline V gene. The CDR3 sequence is 14 residues long. The CDR3, as DNA: TGTGCCAGCAGCTTAGTGTACACCCACTACGAGCAGTACTTC. Its translation is CASSLVYTHYEQYF.

The chain recombines TRBV10-3 with TRBJ1-2; D might be TRBD1 (6 bases). The CDR3 sequence is 13 residues long. V gave up 6 bases and J gave up 4 bases, with 12 bases separating them. The V gene's germline CDR1 is ENHRY and CDR2 SYGVKD. The DNA of the CDR3 is TGTGCCATCAGGGACAGCGAAGTCTATGGCTACACCTTC. Its translation: CAIRDSEVYGYTF.

The chain is built from TRBV4-1 and TRBJ2-7; TRBD1 agrees at 7 bases. This CDR3 contains 15 residues. Per germline, CDR1 MGHRA and CDR2 YSYEKL. The ends lost 1 base at V and 1 base at J; junction bases unmatched: 4. CDR3 bases: TGCGCCAGCAGCCAAGGAGGGGGCGGTTCCTACGAGCAGTACTTC. Translation: CASSQGGGGSYEQYF.

The chain has TRBV7-2 and TRBJ1-5; D unresolved. The V gene's germline CDR1 is SGHTA and CDR2 FQGNSA. CDR3 size: 14 residues. Trimming took off 2 bases at V and 0 bases at J, with 5 bases between the two ends. The CDR3 sequence is CASSLQSSNQPQHF. The CDR3 nucleotides are TGTGCCAGCAGCTTACAGTCTAGCAATCAGCCCCAGCATTTT.

The rearrangement links TRBV28 to TRBJ1-2, with 7 bases that match TRBD1. V was pared by 8 bases and J by 2 bases, with 2 bases of the junction left unmatched. Germline CDR1 MDHEN, CDR2 SYDVKM. The CDR3 contains 12 residues. The CDR3 coding sequence is TGTGCCAGCGGGACAGAGAACTATGGCTACACCTTC. Its translation is CASGTENYGYTF.

This chain connects TRBV6-6 to TRBJ2-5; D is uncertain. The germline gives CDR1 MNHNY, CDR2 SVGAGI (reference sequence). This CDR3 contains 11 residues. The V end was cut by 4 bases, the J end by 11 bases, with 11 bases between. As DNA, the CDR3 is TGTGCCAGCAGTTTCCCCGGAGAGCAGTACTTC. This sequence encodes CASSFPGEQYF.

This chain connects TRBV5-4 to TRBJ1-1, with 7 bases aligning to TRBD1. The CDR3 runs to 15 residues. V lost 4 bases and J lost 0; bases outside the gene matches: 6. Germline CDR1 is SGHNT and CDR2 is YYREEE (reference sequence). The CDR3 bases are TGTGCCAGCAGCCCTGGGGGACAGTTGAACACTGAAGCTTTCTTT. Protein product: CASSPGGQLNTEAFF.

V is TRBV19 and J is TRBJ2-6; D not certain. Germline lookup yields CDR1 LNHDA and CDR2 SQIVND (reference sequence). CDR3 length: 16 residues. Between the trimmed V and J ends, which lost 6 bases and 0 bases, there was a span of 12 bases. The CDR3 DNA reads TGTGCCAGTAGGACGGGTTTCAGCTCTGGGGCCAACGTCCTGACTTTC. Translated: CASRTGFSSGANVLTF.

The V gene is TRBV4-1, the J gene TRBJ1-5; D not resolved. CDR1 and CDR2 (germline): MGHRA, YSYEKL. The V and J ends lost 4 bases and 4 bases respectively, with 17 bases between them. The CDR3 consists of 16 residues. The CDR3 protein is CASSLGLWESNQPQHF. The CDR3 DNA reads TGCGCCAGCAGCCTCGGGCTATGGGAGAGTAATCAGCCCCAGCATTTT.

This clone was recorded only once. The rearrangement uses TRBV5-5 and TRBJ1-2, with D hard to call. The V end lost 0 bases, the J end lost 4 bases, and 7 bases lay between the germline ends. Germline assignment: CDR1 SGHKS and CDR2 YYEKEE (reference sequence). The CDR3 length is 13 residues. CDR3 nucleotide sequence: TGTGCCAGCAGCTTGGCCGTTATCTATGGCTACACCTTC. Residues: CASSLAVIYGYTF.

This chain links TRBV18 with TRBJ1-1, with D perhaps matching TRBD1 (5 bases). Germline V gene lookup returns CDR1 KGHSH and CDR2 LQKENI. The V end was cut by 3 bases, the J end by 3 bases, with 8 bases between. This CDR3 has 13 residues. In DNA form, the CDR3 reads TGTGCCAGCTCACCGCAGGGATACACTGAAGCTTTCTTT. The encoded protein is CASSPQGYTEAFF.

J is TRBJ2-7 and V is TRBV7-6; tentative D call: TRBD1 (5 bases). The CDR3 loop spans 14 amino acids. The germline V and J ends were trimmed by 7 bases and 0 bases, with 13 bases remaining between them. Germline loops: CDR1 SGHVS, CDR2 FNYEAQ. The CDR3 spells CASIRDSFSYEQYF. The CDR3 DNA follows: TGTGCCAGCATCCGCGACAGTTTCTCCTACGAGCAGTACTTC.

The gene calls are TRBV7-6 and TRBJ2-1; D ambiguous. Germline CDR1 reads SGHVS; CDR2 reads FNYEAQ. The CDR3 length is 17 residues. Trimming cost V 1 base and J 0 bases, with 13 bases left between them. As DNA, the CDR3 is TGTGCCAGCAGCTTAGGGCCTACCCGGAGCTCCTACAATGAGCAGTTCTTC. As protein: CASSLGPTRSSYNEQFF.

The CDR3 nucleotides read TGTGCCAGCAGTGGGCGGGACAGGGTTAATCAGCCCCAGCATTTT. Encoded protein: CASSGRDRVNQPQHF. The gene calls are TRBV6-1 and TRBJ1-5; 9 positions agree with TRBD1. This CDR3 comprises 15 residues. V dropped 4 bases and J dropped 4; count of bases not matched to a gene: 5. Germline lookup yields CDR1 MNHNS and CDR2 SASEGT.

The chain carries TRBV28 and TRBJ2-7; 10 bases fit TRBD1. This CDR3 is 14 amino acids long. The germline CDR1 and CDR2 sequences are MDHEN and SYDVKM. The trim removed 6 bases at V and 6 bases at J, leaving 8 bases unmatched. The CDR3 region is CASSQVTGGGEQYF. In DNA form, the CDR3 reads TGTGCCAGCAGCCAGGTGACAGGGGGCGGCGAGCAGTACTTC. Full variable domain (rest looked up from reference TRBV28 and TRBJ2-7): DVKVTQSSRYLVKRTGEKVFLECVQDMDHENMFWYRQDPGLGLRLIYFSYDVKMKEKGDIPEGYSVSREKKERFSLILESASTNQTSMYLCASSQVTGGGEQYFGPGTRLTVT.

The chain joins TRBV5-4 to TRBJ1-1; perhaps TRBD1 as D (5 bases). Germline lookup yields CDR1 SGHNT and CDR2 YYREEE (reference sequence). V lost 5 bases and J lost 3, with 14 bases in between. The CDR3 sequence is 14 residues long. The CDR3 DNA is TGTGCCAGCAGGCTACAGGTTGCAGACACTGAAGCTTTCTTT. Translated: CASRLQVADTEAFF.

This clone was counted a few times. The chain combines TRBV7-6 with TRBJ2-7; TRBD1 is a possible D gene (6 bases). This CDR3 has 17 amino acids. Germline assignment: CDR1 SGHVS and CDR2 FNYEAQ. Deletions cut 0 bases from V and 4 bases from J, with 19 bases between. The CDR3 coding sequence is TGTGCCAGCAGCTTAGCGCGTGCAGGGGCGAACTTTTACGAGCAGTACTTC. Its translation: CASSLARAGANFYEQYF.

The chain employs TRBV5-1 and TRBJ2-7; 7 nucleotides align to TRBD1. The CDR3 consists of 14 residues. Germline loops: CDR1 SGHRS, CDR2 YFSETQ. V lost 2 bases to trimming and J lost 2 bases; unmatched junction nucleotides: 4. CDR3 DNA sequence: TGCGCCAGCAGCTTCCGGGACAGAGCCTACGAGCAGTACTTC. Residues: CASSFRDRAYEQYF.

The chain is built from TRBV12-5 and TRBJ2-2, with D unresolved. The V end lost 4 bases, the J end lost 0 bases, and 9 bases lay between the germline ends. The CDR3 is 15 residues long. Germline lookup yields CDR1 LGHNT and CDR2 FRNRAP. CDR3 sequence (DNA): TGTGCTAGTGGTTCTGGGCAAGCGAACACCGGGGAGCTGTTTTTT. Translation: CASGSGQANTGELFF.

V is TRBV30 and J is TRBJ1-1; maybe TRBD1 (6 bases). Germline V CDR1 and CDR2: GTSNPN, SVGIG (reference sequence). This CDR3 spans 17 amino acids. Trimming pared 2 bases from V and 4 bases from J, leaving 23 bases between. The CDR3 loop reads CAWSSGVRGGVSTEAFF. The CDR3 bases are TGTGCCTGGAGTAGCGGAGTCAGGGGAGGGGTGAGCACTGAAGCTTTCTTT.

The gene calls are TRBV5-4 and TRBJ1-2; D is undetermined. CDR3 length: 15 amino acids. V was trimmed by 5 bases and J by 2 bases, leaving 16 bases between them. CDR1 SGHNT and CDR2 YYREEE come from the germline V gene (reference sequence). The chain's CDR3 is CASSFGLSGNYGYTF. The CDR3 nucleotides read TGTGCCAGCAGTTTTGGGCTTTCGGGGAACTATGGCTACACCTTC. The full variable domain, completed using reference TRBV5-4 and TRBJ1-2, is ETGVTQSPTHLIKTRGQQVTLRCSSQSGHNTVSWYQQALGQGPQFIFQYYREEENGRGNFPPRFSGLQFPNYSSELNVNALELDDSALYLCASSFGLSGNYGYTFGSGTRLTVV.

CDR3 coding DNA: TGTGCCAGCAGTGAGGCGGGAGCAGCGGAGACCCAGTACTTC. Its protein product is CASSEAGAAETQYF. The V and J genes are TRBV25-1 and TRBJ2-5; 7 bases align to TRBD2. The CDR3 contains 14 residues. Germline CDR1 MGHDK, CDR2 SYGVNS. V was pared by 3 bases and J by 5 bases, with 6 bases of the junction left unmatched.

The chain joins TRBV5-1 to TRBJ2-5, with a tentative D call TRBD1 (5 bases). The germline V gene encodes CDR1 SGHRS and CDR2 YFSETQ. This CDR3 spans 14 amino acids. Trimming took off 4 bases at V and 4 bases at J, with 14 bases between the two ends. In DNA, the CDR3 is TGCGCCAGCAGCCAGGAGCCAGGGCGAGAGACCCAGTACTTC. Residues: CASSQEPGRETQYF.